The 26 T cell receptor beta chains reported below all come from one sample, sequenced in a study of T cell responses to AZD1222 COVID-19 vaccine. Generated by immunoSEQ multiplex PCR, the TCRdb table keeps only in-frame clones and is missing some. The sample shows approximately 82,000 clones, approximately 84% of them seen only once. The sample consisted of peripheral blood, taken on day 0 of AZD1222 vaccination. The origin of the receptors is an adult in good health.

A remark on this clone: Other DNA sequences in this sample translate to the same CDR3. The J gene is TRBJ2-7, the V gene TRBV7-2; D is uncertain. Trimming pared 5 bases from V and 5 bases from J, leaving 13 bases between. This CDR3 is 13 amino acids long. Germline CDR1 SGHTA, CDR2 FQGNSA. CDR3 DNA: TGTGCCAGCAGCCTCCCCTCCCCGGACGAGCAGTACTTC. It yields the protein CASSLPSPDEQYF.

This chain connects TRBV11-1 to TRBJ2-7; 7 bases are shared with TRBD2. This CDR3 has 14 residues. V shed 0 bases, J shed 7 bases, and the junction held 6 bases outside the gene matches. In germline, CDR1 is SGHAT, CDR2 FQDESV (reference sequence). The CDR3 bases are TGTGCCAGCAGCTTAGCGGGAGTCGGGAGGGAGCAGTACTTC. It encodes CASSLAGVGREQYF.

CDR3 amino acids: CASSLDLGASYNEQFF. As DNA, the CDR3 is TGTGCCAGCAGCTTAGATCTTGGCGCCTCATACAATGAGCAGTTCTTC. This rearrangement joins TRBV7-6 to TRBJ2-1; D is undetermined. There are 16 residues in the CDR3. Germline V CDR1 and CDR2: SGHVS, FNYEAQ. V lost 1 base to trimming and J lost 4 bases, with 14 bases between them.

J is TRBJ2-5 and V is TRBV18, with 11 bases aligning to TRBD2. From germline, CDR1 is KGHSH and CDR2 LQKENI. The ends lost 2 bases at V and 6 bases at J; junction bases unmatched: 14. The CDR3 consists of 18 residues. The CDR3 here is CASSPLSASGGRQQTQYF. As DNA, the CDR3 is TGTGCCAGCTCACCATTAAGCGCTAGCGGGGGGCGGCAGCAGACCCAGTACTTC.

The chain links TRBV5-4 to TRBJ1-1, with unresolved D. V was shortened by 0 bases and J by 8 bases, with 5 bases between the two germline ends. This CDR3 spans 11 amino acids. The germline CDR1 and CDR2 sequences are SGHNT and YYREEE (reference sequence). CDR3 in DNA: TGTGCCAGCAGCTTGGGGCGAGAAGCTTTCTTT. It is translated as CASSLGREAFF.

The genes are TRBV6-2 or TRBV6-3 and TRBJ2-1, with D possibly being TRBD2 (5 bases). The CDR3 sequence is 15 residues long. Per the germline V gene, CDR1 is MNHEY and CDR2 is SVGEGT. Trimming took 1 base from V and 0 from J, leaving 7 bases between them. CDR3 sequence: CASSYYTSSYNEQFF. The DNA for the CDR3 is TGTGCCAGCAGTTACTATACTAGCTCCTACAATGAGCAGTTCTTC.

This rearrangement joins TRBV5-1 to TRBJ2-7; no clear D gene. Between the trimmed V and J ends, which lost 1 base and 1 base, there was a span of 12 bases. Germline V gives CDR1 SGHRS, CDR2 YFSETQ. The CDR3 spans 15 residues. This CDR3 reads CASSLSATASYEQYF. In DNA, the CDR3 is TGCGCCAGCAGCTTGTCGGCGACGGCATCCTACGAGCAGTACTTC. Supplemented by reference TRBV5-1 and TRBJ2-7, the full variable domain reads KAGVTQTPRYLIKTRGQQVTLSCSPISGHRSVSWYQQTPGQGLQFLFEYFSETQRNKGNFPGRFSGRQFSNSRSEMNVSTLELGDSALYLCASSLSATASYEQYFGPGTRLTVT.

This chain links TRBV27 with TRBJ2-7; 7 bases fit TRBD1. The germline gives CDR1 MNHEY, CDR2 SMNVEV (reference sequence). With 4 bases clipped from V and 7 bases from J, the junction kept 10 bases outside the gene matches. The CDR3 has 14 amino acids. The CDR3 DNA is TGTGCCAGCAGTTGGGGAACAGGGGATGGGGAGCAGTACTTC. Residues: CASSWGTGDGEQYF.

V and J are TRBV19 and TRBJ2-3; D might be TRBD1 (6 bases). V was clipped by 7 bases and J by 3 bases, with 14 bases between them. Germline-derived CDR1 and CDR2 are LNHDA and SQIVND (reference sequence). This CDR3 contains 14 residues. The CDR3 is CASTTGFGTDTQYF. Written as DNA, the CDR3 is TGTGCCAGTACAACAGGGTTCGGAACAGATACGCAGTATTTT. The variable domain in full, with the rest retrieved from reference TRBV19 and TRBJ2-3, is DGGITQSPKYLFRKEGQNVTLSCEQNLNHDAMYWYRQDPGQGLRLIYYSQIVNDFQKGDIAEGYSVSREKKESFPLTVTSAQKNPTAFYLCASTTGFGTDTQYFGPGTRLTVL.

This sequence joins TRBV6-5 and TRBJ1-5; 10 positions match TRBD1. The V segment lost 6 bases and the J segment 2 bases; nucleotides outside the gene matches: 4. The CDR3 contains 15 residues. Per germline, CDR1 MNHEY and CDR2 SVGAGI. Written as DNA, the CDR3 is TGTGCCAGCAGCCCCGGGACAGGGGGCAATCAGCCCCAGCATTTT. Protein product: CASSPGTGGNQPQHF.

V usage is TRBV29-1 and J usage is TRBJ2-5; 8 bases are a match to TRBD2. V gave up 7 bases and J gave up 14 bases; unmatched junction bases: 15. The germline V gene has CDR1 SQVTM and CDR2 ANQGSEA. There are 12 residues in the CDR3. CDR3 bases: TGCAGCGCAGAGAGGTCCGCGGGGGGTTTCTACTTC. It yields the protein CSAERSAGGFYF.

The CDR3 protein is CASSTGTRYGYTF. CDR3 nucleotides: TGTGCCAGCAGCACCGGGACACGGTATGGCTACACCTTC. This chain joins TRBV6-5 and TRBJ1-2, with D perhaps matching TRBD1 (6 bases). Between the trimmed V and J ends, which lost 6 bases and 5 bases, there was a span of 13 bases. The CDR3 loop spans 13 amino acids. Germline CDR1 and CDR2: MNHEY and SVGAGI.

This chain joins TRBV12-5 and TRBJ1-2, with a possible D match to TRBD1 (6 bases). The V gene's germline CDR1 is LGHNT and CDR2 FRNRAP. V was cut by 1 base and J by 7 bases, with 10 bases left in between. This CDR3 region has 13 residues. CDR3 coding DNA: TGTGCTAGTGGTTTGGCGGGGGCCGGTGGCTACACCTTC. It is translated as CASGLAGAGGYTF.

The chain is built from TRBV28 and TRBJ2-4, with 8 bases aligning to TRBD1. J gave up 16 bases and V 5 bases, and 7 bases lay outside the gene matches. The CDR3 length is 11 residues. CDR1 and CDR2 from the germline V gene are MDHEN and SYDVKM. In DNA, the CDR3 is TGTGCCAGCAGTCGGACAGGGTTGATTTACTTC. This gives the protein CASSRTGLIYF.

The chain links TRBV7-3 to TRBJ1-2; D is ambiguous. The CDR3 length is 13 residues. Trimming cost V 5 bases and J 0 bases, with 7 bases left between them. Germline V gene lookup returns CDR1 SGHTA and CDR2 FQGTGA. CDR3 DNA sequence: TGTGCCAGCAGCCCCGACGCTAACTATGGCTACACCTTC. Translating it yields CASSPDANYGYTF.

The rearrangement joins TRBV29-1 to TRBJ1-5; maybe TRBD1 (5 bases). CDR1 SQVTM and CDR2 ANQGSEA come from the germline V gene. The CDR3 has 13 residues. Trimming removed 4 bases at V and 0 bases at J, with 7 bases between. The CDR3 sequence: CSVVGDSNQPQHF. CDR3 bases: TGCAGCGTTGTGGGGGATAGCAATCAGCCCCAGCATTTT.

The V gene is TRBV21-1, the J gene TRBJ2-1; TRBD2 reflects the table's D call only, with no check against the DNA. TRBV21-1 is a listed pseudogene. The CDR3 has 13 amino acids. This chain's CDR3 is CASNRGSYNEQFF. The DNA for the CDR3 is TGTGCCAGCAACCGCGGGTCCTACAATGAGCAGTTCTTC.

In this sample, this clone turned up once. J is TRBJ2-3 and V is TRBV5-4; D is perhaps TRBD1 or TRBD2 (6 bases each). Trimming left V 4 bases short and J 0 bases short, with 12 bases between. The CDR3 has 15 amino acids. CDR1 and CDR2 (germline): SGHNT, YYREEE (reference sequence). The CDR3 spells CASSEGGTSTDTQYF. CDR3 nucleotide sequence: TGTGCCAGCAGCGAGGGGGGCACTAGCACAGATACGCAGTATTTT.

The chain uses TRBV6-6 and TRBJ2-7; 8 nucleotides line up with TRBD2. The germline CDR1 and CDR2 sequences are MNHNY and SVGAGI (reference sequence). Germline trimming cut 2 bases from V and 3 bases from J; bases unmatched to any gene: 9. The CDR3 runs to 16 residues. The CDR3 coding sequence is TGTGCCAGCAGTTACGCGGGGGGCAACACTTTCTACGAGCAGTACTTC. Its translation is CASSYAGGNTFYEQYF.

This CDR3 is CSVDRGGGWDTQYF. DNA for the CDR3: TGCAGCGTTGATAGGGGAGGGGGCTGGGATACGCAGTATTTT. The chain employs TRBV29-1 and TRBJ2-3; D tentatively fits TRBD1 or TRBD2 (7 bases each). Per the germline V gene, CDR1 is SQVTM and CDR2 is ANQGSEA. The length of the CDR3 is 14 residues. The V end was cut by 3 bases, the J end by 6 bases, with 16 bases between.

This clone appeared a few times. The gene calls are TRBV4-1 and TRBJ2-7; tentative D call: TRBD1 (6 bases). The length of the CDR3 is 15 residues. Trimming took off 4 bases at V and 3 bases at J, with 16 bases between the two ends. Germline-derived CDR1 and CDR2 are MGHRA and YSYEKL. The CDR3 nucleotides are TGCGCCAGCAGCCCAGGACAGACAGTTGTCTACGAGCAGTACTTC. It encodes CASSPGQTVVYEQYF.

The chain is built from TRBV2 and TRBJ2-5, with 9 nucleotides matching TRBD1. Trimming took 7 bases from V and 2 from J; bases not matched to a gene: 2. This CDR3 has 13 amino acids. Germline CDR1 and CDR2: SNHLY and FYNNEI. For the CDR3, the DNA is TGTGCCAGCACCGGGACAGGGCAAGAGACCCAGTACTTC. Translation gives CASTGTGQETQYF.

There are a few counts of this clone. The chain is built from TRBV5-1 and TRBJ2-5, with a weak D call TRBD2 (6 bases). The V end lost 2 bases, the J end lost 2 bases, and 13 bases lay between the germline ends. CDR3 length: 15 amino acids. Germline V gene sequence: CDR1 SGHRS, CDR2 YFSETQ. CDR3 sequence (DNA): TGCGCCAGCAGCTTTCGGGAGCCGGTACAAGAGACCCAGTACTTC. This sequence encodes CASSFREPVQETQYF. The variable domain in full, with the rest retrieved from reference TRBV5-1 and TRBJ2-5, is KAGVTQTPRYLIKTRGQQVTLSCSPISGHRSVSWYQQTPGQGLQFLFEYFSETQRNKGNFPGRFSGRQFSNSRSEMNVSTLELGDSALYLCASSFREPVQETQYFGPGTRLLVL.

This chain uses TRBV15 with TRBJ1-2; tentative D call: TRBD1 (6 bases). Per germline, CDR1 LNHNV and CDR2 YYDKDF (reference sequence). Trimming shortened V by 1 base and J by 4 bases, and 22 bases separated the two germline ends. This CDR3 has 18 amino acids. This CDR3 reads CATSRARGQLRESYGYTF. The CDR3 coding sequence is TGTGCCACCAGCAGAGCCCGAGGACAGCTCAGGGAGTCCTATGGCTACACCTTC.

Here the CDR3 DNA reads TGTGCCAGCAGCGTAGGGAACACGGTGATCGGAGATACGCAGTATTTT. It specifies CASSVGNTVIGDTQYF. The V and J genes are TRBV9 and TRBJ2-3; no firm D call. Trimming shortened V by 0 bases and J by 5 bases, and 16 bases separated the two germline ends. Germline CDR1 SGDLS, CDR2 YYNGEE. This CDR3 comprises 16 residues.

The V and J genes are TRBV30 and TRBJ1-2; D gene ambiguous. There are 12 residues in the CDR3. CDR1 and CDR2 from the germline V gene are GTSNPN and SVGIG (reference sequence). The V and J ends lost 2 bases and 6 bases respectively, with 10 bases between them. The DNA for the CDR3 is TGTGCCTGGAGTCGGGCAGGCAATGGCTACACCTTC. Protein sequence: CAWSRAGNGYTF.